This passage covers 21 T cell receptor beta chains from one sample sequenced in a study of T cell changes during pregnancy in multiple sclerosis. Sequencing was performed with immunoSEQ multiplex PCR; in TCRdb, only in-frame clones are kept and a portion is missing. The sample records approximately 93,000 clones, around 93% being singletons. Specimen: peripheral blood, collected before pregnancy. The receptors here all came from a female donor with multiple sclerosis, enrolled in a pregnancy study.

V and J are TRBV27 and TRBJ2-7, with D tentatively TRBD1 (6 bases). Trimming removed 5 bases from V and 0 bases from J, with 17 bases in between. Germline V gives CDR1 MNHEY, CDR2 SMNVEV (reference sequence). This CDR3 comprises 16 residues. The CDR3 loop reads CASSPGGRGSSYEQYF. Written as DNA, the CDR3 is TGTGCCAGCAGTCCTGGGGGCAGGGGTTCCTCCTACGAGCAGTACTTC.

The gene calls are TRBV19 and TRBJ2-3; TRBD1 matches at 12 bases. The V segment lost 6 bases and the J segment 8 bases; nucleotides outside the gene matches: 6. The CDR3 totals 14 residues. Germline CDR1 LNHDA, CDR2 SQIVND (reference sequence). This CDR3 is CASSGTGGRTTQYF. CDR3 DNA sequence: TGTGCCAGTAGCGGGACAGGGGGCAGGACTACGCAGTATTTT.

CDR3 in DNA: TGTGCCAGCCTCTTGTACAGGAACACTGAAGCTTTCTTT. This sequence encodes CASLLYRNTEAFF. The V gene is TRBV28, the J gene TRBJ1-1; D not certain. The V and J ends lost 8 bases and 1 base respectively, with 11 bases between them. Germline CDR1 is MDHEN and CDR2 is SYDVKM. The CDR3 covers 13 residues.

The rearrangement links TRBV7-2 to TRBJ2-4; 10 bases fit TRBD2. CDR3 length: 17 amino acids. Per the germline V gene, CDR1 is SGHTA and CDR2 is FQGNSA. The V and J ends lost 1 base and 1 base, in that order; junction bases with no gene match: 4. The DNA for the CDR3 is TGTGCCAGCAGCTTAGTTTTTAGCGGGGGGGCCAAAAACATTCAGTACTTC. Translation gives CASSLVFSGGAKNIQYF.

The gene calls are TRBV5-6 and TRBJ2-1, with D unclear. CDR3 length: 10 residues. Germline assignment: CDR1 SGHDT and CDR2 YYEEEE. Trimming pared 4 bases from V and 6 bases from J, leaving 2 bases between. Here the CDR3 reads CASSLNEQFF. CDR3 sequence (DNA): TGTGCCAGCAGCCTCAATGAGCAGTTCTTC.

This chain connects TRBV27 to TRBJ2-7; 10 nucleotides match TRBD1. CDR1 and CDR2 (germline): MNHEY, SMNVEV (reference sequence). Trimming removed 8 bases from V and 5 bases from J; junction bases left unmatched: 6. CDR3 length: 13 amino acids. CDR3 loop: CASRRQGADEQYF. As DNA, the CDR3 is TGTGCCAGCCGCCGACAGGGGGCGGACGAGCAGTACTTC.

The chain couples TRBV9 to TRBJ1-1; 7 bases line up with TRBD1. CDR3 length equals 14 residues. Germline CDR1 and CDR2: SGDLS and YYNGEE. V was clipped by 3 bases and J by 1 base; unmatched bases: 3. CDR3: CASSAQGRNTEAFF. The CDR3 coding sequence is TGTGCCAGCAGCGCACAGGGGAGGAACACTGAAGCTTTCTTT.

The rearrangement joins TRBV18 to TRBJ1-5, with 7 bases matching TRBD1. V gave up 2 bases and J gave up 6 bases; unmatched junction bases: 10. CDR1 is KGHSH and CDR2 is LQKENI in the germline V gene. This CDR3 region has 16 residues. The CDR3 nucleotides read TGTGCCAGCTCACCAGGTGACAGGGATGTAGGTCAGCCCCAGCATTTT. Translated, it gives CASSPGDRDVGQPQHF.

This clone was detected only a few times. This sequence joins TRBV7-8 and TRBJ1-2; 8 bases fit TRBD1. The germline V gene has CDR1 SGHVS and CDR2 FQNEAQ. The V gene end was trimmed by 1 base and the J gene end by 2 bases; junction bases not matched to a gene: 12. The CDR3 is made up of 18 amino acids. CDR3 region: CASSLETLGTGANYGYTF. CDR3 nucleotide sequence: TGTGCCAGCAGCTTAGAAACGTTAGGGACAGGAGCAAACTATGGCTACACCTTC.

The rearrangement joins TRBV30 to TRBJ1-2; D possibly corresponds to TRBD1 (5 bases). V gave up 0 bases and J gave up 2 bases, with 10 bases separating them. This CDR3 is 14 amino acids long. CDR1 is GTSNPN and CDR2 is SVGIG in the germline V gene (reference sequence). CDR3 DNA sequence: TGTGCCTGGAGTGTACTCGGGGGAAACTATGGCTACACCTTC. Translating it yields CAWSVLGGNYGYTF.

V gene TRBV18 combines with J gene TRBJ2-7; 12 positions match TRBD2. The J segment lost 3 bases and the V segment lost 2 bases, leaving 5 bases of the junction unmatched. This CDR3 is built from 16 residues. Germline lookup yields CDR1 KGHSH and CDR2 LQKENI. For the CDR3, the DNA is TGTGCCAGCTCACCATCGACTAGCGGGAGTTACTACGAGCAGTACTTC. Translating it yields CASSPSTSGSYYEQYF.

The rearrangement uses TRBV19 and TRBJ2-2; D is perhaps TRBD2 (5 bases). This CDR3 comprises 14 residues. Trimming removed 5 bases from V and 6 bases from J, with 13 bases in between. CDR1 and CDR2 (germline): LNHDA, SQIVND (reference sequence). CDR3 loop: CASSQAPRAGELFF. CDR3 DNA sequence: TGTGCCAGTAGTCAAGCACCGCGGGCCGGGGAGCTGTTTTTT.

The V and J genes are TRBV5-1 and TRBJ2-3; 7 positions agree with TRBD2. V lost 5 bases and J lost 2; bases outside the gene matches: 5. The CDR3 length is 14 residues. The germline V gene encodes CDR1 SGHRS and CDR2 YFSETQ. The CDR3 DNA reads TGCGCCAGCAGATCCAGCGGGATCACAGATACGCAGTATTTT. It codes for CASRSSGITDTQYF.

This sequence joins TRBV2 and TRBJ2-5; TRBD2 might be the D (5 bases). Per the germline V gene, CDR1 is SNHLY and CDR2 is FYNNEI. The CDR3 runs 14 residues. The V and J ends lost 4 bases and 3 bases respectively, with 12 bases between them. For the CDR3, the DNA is TGTGCCAGCAGTGTGACCCCGGGGAAAGAGACCCAGTACTTC. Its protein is CASSVTPGKETQYF.

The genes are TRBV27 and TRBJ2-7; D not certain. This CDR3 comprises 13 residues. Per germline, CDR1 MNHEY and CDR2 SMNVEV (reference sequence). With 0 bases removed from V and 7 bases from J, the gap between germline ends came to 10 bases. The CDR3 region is CASSLSRLREQYF. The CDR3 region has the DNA TGTGCCAGCAGTTTATCGCGGCTGAGGGAGCAGTACTTC.

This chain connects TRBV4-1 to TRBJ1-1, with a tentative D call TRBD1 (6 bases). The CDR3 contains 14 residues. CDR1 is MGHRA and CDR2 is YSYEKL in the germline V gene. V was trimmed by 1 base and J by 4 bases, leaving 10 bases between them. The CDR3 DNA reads TGCGCCAGCAGCCAAGTAGGACAGATCACTGAAGCTTTCTTT. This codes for CASSQVGQITEAFF.

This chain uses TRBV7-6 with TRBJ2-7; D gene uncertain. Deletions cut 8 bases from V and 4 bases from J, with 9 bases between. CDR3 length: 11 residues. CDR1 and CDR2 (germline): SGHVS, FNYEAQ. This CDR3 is CASGAGYEQYF. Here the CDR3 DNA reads TGTGCCAGCGGAGCCGGGTACGAGCAGTACTTC.

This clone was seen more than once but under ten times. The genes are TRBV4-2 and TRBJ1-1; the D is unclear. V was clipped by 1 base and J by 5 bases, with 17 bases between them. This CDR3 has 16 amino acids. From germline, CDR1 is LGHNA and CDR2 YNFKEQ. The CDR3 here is CASSQVPPPTRTEAFF. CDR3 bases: TGTGCCAGCAGCCAAGTCCCACCACCAACTAGGACTGAAGCTTTCTTT.

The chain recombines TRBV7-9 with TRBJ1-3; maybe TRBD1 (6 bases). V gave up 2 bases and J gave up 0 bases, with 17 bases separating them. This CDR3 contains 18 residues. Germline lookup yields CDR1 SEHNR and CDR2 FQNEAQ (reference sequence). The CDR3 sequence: CASSLPQRQVPSGNTIYF. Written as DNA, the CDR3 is TGTGCCAGCAGCTTACCTCAACGACAGGTCCCCTCTGGAAACACCATATATTTT.

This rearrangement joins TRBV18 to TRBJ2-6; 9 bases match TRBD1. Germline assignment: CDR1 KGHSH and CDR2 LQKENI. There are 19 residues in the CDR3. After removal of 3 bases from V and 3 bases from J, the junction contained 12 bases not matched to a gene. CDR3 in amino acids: CASSPLWGQGGSGANVLTF. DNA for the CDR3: TGTGCCAGCTCACCGCTATGGGGACAGGGAGGAAGTGGGGCCAACGTCCTGACTTTC.

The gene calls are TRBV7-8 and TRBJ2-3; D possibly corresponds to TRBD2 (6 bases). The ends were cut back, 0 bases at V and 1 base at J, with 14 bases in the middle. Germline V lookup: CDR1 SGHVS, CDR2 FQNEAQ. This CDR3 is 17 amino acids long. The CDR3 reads CASSLAGSGLGTDTQYF. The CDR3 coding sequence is TGTGCCAGCAGCTTAGCCGGTAGCGGCCTAGGCACAGATACGCAGTATTTT.